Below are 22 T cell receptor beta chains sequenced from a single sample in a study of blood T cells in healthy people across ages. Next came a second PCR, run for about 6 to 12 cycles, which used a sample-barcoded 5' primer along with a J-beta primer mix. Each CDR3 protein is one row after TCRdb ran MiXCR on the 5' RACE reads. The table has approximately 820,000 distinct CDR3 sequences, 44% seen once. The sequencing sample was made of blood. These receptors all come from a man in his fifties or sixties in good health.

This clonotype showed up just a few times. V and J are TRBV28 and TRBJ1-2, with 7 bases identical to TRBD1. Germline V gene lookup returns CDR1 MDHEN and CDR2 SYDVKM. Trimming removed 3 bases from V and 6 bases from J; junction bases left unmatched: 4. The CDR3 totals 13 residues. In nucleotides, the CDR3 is TGTGCCAGCAGTTTCGGACAGGTTAATGGCTACACCTTC. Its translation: CASSFGQVNGYTF.

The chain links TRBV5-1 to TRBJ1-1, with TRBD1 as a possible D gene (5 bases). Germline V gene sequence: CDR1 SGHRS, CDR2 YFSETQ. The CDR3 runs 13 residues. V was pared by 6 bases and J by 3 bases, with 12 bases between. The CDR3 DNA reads TGCGCCAGCAACATACTAGGGGACACTGAAGCTTTCTTT. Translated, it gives CASNILGDTEAFF.

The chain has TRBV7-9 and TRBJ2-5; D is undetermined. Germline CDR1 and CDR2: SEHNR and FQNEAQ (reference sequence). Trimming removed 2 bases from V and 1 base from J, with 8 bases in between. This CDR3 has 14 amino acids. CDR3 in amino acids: CASSLSAVQETQYF. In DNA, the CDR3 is TGTGCCAGCAGCTTAAGCGCGGTCCAAGAGACCCAGTACTTC.

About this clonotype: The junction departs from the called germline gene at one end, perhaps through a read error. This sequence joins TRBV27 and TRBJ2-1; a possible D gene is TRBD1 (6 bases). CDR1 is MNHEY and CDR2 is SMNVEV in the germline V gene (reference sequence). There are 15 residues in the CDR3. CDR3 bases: TGTGCCAGCAGAGGGGGTCGAATCTCCTACAATAAGCAGTTCTTC. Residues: CASRGGRISYNKQFF.

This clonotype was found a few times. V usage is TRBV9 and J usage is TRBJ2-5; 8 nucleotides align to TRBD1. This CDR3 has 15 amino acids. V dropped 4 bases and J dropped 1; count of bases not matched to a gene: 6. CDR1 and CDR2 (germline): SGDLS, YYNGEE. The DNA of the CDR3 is TGTGCCAGCAGCATCCGACAGGGGCCCCAAGAGACCCAGTACTTC. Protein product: CASSIRQGPQETQYF.

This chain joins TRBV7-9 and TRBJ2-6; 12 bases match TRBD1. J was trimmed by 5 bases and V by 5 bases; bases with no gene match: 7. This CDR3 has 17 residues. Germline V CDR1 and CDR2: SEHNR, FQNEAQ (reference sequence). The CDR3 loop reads CASSHRDRGPWANVLTF. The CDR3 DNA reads TGTGCCAGCAGCCACCGGGACAGGGGGCCTTGGGCCAACGTCCTGACTTTC. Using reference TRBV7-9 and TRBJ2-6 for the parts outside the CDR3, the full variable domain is DTGVSQNPRHKITKRGQNVTFRCDPISEHNRLYWYRQTLGQGPEFLTYFQNEAQLEKSRLLSDRFSAERPKGSFSTLEIQRTEQGDSAMYLCASSHRDRGPWANVLTFGAGSRLTVL.

The CDR3: CASIPLLAGARDTQYF. CDR3 DNA sequence: TGTGCCAGCATCCCCCTCCTAGCGGGGGCCCGGGATACGCAGTATTTT. The chain uses TRBV28 and TRBJ2-3, with 10 bases identical to TRBD2. V lost 7 bases to trimming and J lost 6 bases; unmatched junction nucleotides: 13. Germline lookup yields CDR1 MDHEN and CDR2 SYDVKM. The CDR3 runs to 16 residues.

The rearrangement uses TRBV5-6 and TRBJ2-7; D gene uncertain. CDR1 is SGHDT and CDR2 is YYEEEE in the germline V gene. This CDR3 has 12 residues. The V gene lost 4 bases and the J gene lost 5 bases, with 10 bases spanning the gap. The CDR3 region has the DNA TGTGCCAGCAGCACCGTCCGGGACGAGCAGTACTTC. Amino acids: CASSTVRDEQYF.

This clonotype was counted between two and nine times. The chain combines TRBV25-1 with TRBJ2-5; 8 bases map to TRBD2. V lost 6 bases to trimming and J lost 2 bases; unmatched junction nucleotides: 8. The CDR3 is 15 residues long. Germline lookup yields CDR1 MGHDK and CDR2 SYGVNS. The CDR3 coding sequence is TGTGCCAGCAGAGTCGGGGGGGCCAGTCAAGAGACCCAGTACTTC. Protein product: CASRVGGASQETQYF.

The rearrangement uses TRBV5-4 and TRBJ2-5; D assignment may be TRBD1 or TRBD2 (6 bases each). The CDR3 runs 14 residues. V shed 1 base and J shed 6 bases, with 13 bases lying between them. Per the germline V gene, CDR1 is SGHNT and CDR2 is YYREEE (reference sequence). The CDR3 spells CASSLRGAGKTQYF. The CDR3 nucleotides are TGTGCCAGCAGCTTGAGGGGGGCGGGAAAGACCCAGTACTTC. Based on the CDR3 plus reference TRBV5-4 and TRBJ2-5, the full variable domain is ETGVTQSPTHLIKTRGQQVTLRCSSQSGHNTVSWYQQALGQGPQFIFQYYREEENGRGNFPPRFSGLQFPNYSSELNVNALELDDSALYLCASSLRGAGKTQYFGPGTRLLVL.

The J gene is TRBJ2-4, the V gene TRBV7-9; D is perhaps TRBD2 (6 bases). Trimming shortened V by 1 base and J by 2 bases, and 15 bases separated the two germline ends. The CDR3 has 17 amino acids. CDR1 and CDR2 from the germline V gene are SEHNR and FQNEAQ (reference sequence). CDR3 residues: CASSLVSEGLTKNIQYF. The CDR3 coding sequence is TGTGCCAGCAGCTTAGTCTCGGAGGGGCTAACCAAAAACATTCAGTACTTC. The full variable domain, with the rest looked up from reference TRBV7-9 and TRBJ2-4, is DTGVSQNPRHKITKRGQNVTFRCDPISEHNRLYWYRQTLGQGPEFLTYFQNEAQLEKSRLLSDRFSAERPKGSFSTLEIQRTEQGDSAMYLCASSLVSEGLTKNIQYFGAGTRLSVL.

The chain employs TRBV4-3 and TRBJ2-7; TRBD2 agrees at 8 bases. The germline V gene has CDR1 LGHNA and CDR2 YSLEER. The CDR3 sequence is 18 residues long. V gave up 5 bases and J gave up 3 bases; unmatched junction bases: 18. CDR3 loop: CASSKIRALAGEHYEQYF. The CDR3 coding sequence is TGCGCCAGCAGCAAGATTAGGGCCCTAGCGGGTGAACACTACGAGCAGTACTTC.

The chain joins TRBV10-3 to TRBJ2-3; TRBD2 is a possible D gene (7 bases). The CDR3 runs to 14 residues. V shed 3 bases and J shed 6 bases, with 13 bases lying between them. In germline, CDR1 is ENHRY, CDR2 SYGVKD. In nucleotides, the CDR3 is TGTGCCATCAGTGATCGGGGGGCCAGGGATACGCAGTATTTT. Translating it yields CAISDRGARDTQYF.

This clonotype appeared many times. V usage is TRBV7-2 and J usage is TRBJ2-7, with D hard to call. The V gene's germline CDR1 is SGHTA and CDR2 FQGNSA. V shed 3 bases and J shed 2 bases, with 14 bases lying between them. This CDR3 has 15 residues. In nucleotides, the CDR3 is TGTGCCAGCAGCTTCCGGGCCACCACTACCTACGAGCAGTACTTC. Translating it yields CASSFRATTTYEQYF.

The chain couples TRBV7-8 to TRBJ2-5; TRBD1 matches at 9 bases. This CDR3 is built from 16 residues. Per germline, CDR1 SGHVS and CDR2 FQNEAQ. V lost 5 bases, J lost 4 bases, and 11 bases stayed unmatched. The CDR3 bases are TGTGCCAGCAGCCCAAAAGGACAGGGGAGACGAGAGACCCAGTACTTC. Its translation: CASSPKGQGRRETQYF.

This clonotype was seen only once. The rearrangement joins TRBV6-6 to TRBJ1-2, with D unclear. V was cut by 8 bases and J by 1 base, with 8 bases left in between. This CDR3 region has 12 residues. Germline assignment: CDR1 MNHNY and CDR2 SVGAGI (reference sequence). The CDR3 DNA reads TGTGCCAGCGCAGGAGATAACTATGGCTACACCTTC. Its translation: CASAGDNYGYTF.

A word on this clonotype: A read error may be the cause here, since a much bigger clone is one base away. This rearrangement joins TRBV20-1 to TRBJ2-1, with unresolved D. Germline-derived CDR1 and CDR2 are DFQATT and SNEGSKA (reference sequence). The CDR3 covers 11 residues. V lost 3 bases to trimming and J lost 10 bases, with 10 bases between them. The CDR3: CSASDNGEQFF. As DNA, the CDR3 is TGCAGTGCTAGTGACAACGGAGAGCAGTTCTTC.

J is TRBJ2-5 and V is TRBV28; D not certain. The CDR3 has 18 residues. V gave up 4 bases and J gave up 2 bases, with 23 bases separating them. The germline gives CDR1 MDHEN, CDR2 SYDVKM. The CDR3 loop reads CASSWVGLHEEVQETQYF. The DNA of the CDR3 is TGTGCCAGCAGTTGGGTTGGTCTCCACGAAGAAGTACAAGAGACCCAGTACTTC. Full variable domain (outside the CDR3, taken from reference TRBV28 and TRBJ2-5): DVKVTQSSRYLVKRTGEKVFLECVQDMDHENMFWYRQDPGLGLRLIYFSYDVKMKEKGDIPEGYSVSREKKERFSLILESASTNQTSMYLCASSWVGLHEEVQETQYFGPGTRLLVL.

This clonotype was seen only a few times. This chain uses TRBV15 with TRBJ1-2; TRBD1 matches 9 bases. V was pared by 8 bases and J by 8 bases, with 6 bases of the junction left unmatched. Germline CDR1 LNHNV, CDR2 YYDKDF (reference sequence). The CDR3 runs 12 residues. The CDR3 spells CATGTGSGGYTF. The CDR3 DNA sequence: TGTGCCACCGGGACAGGGTCCGGGGGCTACACCTTC.

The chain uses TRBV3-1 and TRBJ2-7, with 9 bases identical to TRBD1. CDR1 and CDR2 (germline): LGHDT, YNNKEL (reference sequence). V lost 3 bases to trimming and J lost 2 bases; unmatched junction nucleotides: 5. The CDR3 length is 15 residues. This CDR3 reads CASSHADRGAYEQYF. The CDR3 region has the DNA TGTGCCAGCAGCCACGCGGACAGGGGTGCCTACGAGCAGTACTTC.

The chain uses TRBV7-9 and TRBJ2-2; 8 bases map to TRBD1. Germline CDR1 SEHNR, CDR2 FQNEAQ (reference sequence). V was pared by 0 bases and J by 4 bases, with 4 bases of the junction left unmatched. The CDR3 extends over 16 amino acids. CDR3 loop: CASSLAGTGVTGELFF. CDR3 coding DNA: TGTGCCAGCAGCTTAGCGGGGACAGGAGTCACCGGGGAGCTGTTTTTT.

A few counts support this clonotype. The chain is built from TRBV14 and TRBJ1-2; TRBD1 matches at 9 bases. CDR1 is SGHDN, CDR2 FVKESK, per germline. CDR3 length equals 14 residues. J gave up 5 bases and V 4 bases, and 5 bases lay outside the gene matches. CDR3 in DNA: TGTGCCAGCAGCCCCTTCGGGACAGGGTATGGCTACACCTTC. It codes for CASSPFGTGYGYTF.